Shown below are 28 T cell receptor beta chains from a single sample sequenced in a study of CD8 T cells in Susac syndrome (dated by TCRdb to between 2018 and 2020). The protocol used for the library was the immunoSEQ multiplex PCR assay. RNA was extracted with the RNeasy kit and 0.5 to 1 ug was reverse transcribed using random hexamers. Using fastp at Q25 and MiXCR, TCRdb reprocessed the public reads and kept productive beta chains. For every CDR3 protein sequence, its rows merge into one entry that carries the most common genes and DNA. The sample table records about 180,000 distinct CDR3 sequences; approximately 94% of these occur just once. The ten largest clonotypes hold 0.12% of the sample. Sample: CD4+ T cells from PBMCs. These TCRs come from a human donor with Susac syndrome.

The chain carries TRBV20-1 and TRBJ1-2; D not certain. The germline gives CDR1 DFQATT, CDR2 SNEGSKA (reference sequence). The CDR3 loop spans 12 amino acids. The ends were cut back, 3 bases at V and 2 bases at J, with 7 bases in the middle. The CDR3 DNA is TGCAGTGCTAGGGCCAAGAACTATGGCTACACCTTC. It translates to CSARAKNYGYTF.

This sequence joins TRBV5-1 and TRBJ2-3; 8 bases align to TRBD2. The germline CDR1 and CDR2 sequences are SGHRS and YFSETQ. Trimming at V came to 0 bases and at J to 5 bases, leaving 8 bases not matched to a gene. This CDR3 comprises 16 residues. The CDR3 sequence: CASSLDGGAGGDTQYF. CDR3 in DNA: TGCGCCAGCAGCTTGGACGGGGGGGCCGGGGGAGATACGCAGTATTTT.

This clonotype is a singleton in its sample. The chain is built from TRBV5-6 and TRBJ2-5; D unclear. This CDR3 has 14 amino acids. CDR1 and CDR2 from the germline V gene are SGHDT and YYEEEE. The germline V and J ends were trimmed by 1 base and 4 bases, with 11 bases remaining between them. Written as DNA, the CDR3 is TGTGCCAGCAGCTTGTTAGGACCGAGAGAGACCCAGTACTTC. It encodes CASSLLGPRETQYF.

V is TRBV29-1 and J is TRBJ1-5, with TRBD1 as a possible D gene (5 bases). This CDR3 contains 14 residues. The V end lost 0 bases, the J end lost 4 bases, and 10 bases lay between the germline ends. Looked up from germline, CDR1 is SQVTM and CDR2 is ANQGSEA. The CDR3 protein is CSVEEGGKNQPQHF. The CDR3 DNA is TGCAGCGTTGAAGAGGGGGGTAAAAATCAGCCCCAGCATTTT.

This chain connects TRBV29-1 to TRBJ1-1; D is unclear. The germline V and J ends were trimmed by 7 bases and 1 base, with 10 bases remaining between them. This CDR3 has 12 amino acids. The germline CDR1 and CDR2 sequences are SQVTM and ANQGSEA. The chain's CDR3 is CSGVHWNTEAFF. CDR3 DNA: TGCAGCGGCGTCCATTGGAACACTGAAGCTTTCTTT.

This chain connects TRBV6-5 to TRBJ1-1, with D perhaps matching TRBD1 (5 bases). Germline V gene data show CDR1 as MNHEY and CDR2 as SVGAGI. This CDR3 has 15 amino acids. V shed 6 bases and J shed 1 base, with 15 bases lying between them. For the CDR3, the DNA is TGTGCCAGCAGCCCTCCAACAGGACCGAACACTGAAGCTTTCTTT. Residues: CASSPPTGPNTEAFF.

The chain joins TRBV20-1 to TRBJ2-7, with 7 positions matching TRBD2. After removal of 1 base from V and 3 bases from J, the junction contained 9 bases not matched to a gene. Germline assignment: CDR1 DFQATT and CDR2 SNEGSKA (reference sequence). The CDR3 is 15 residues long. The CDR3 DNA follows: TGCAGTGCTAGAGTGTCCTCTAGCGGTGGCTACGAGCAGTACTTC. Translated, it gives CSARVSSSGGYEQYF.

The J gene is TRBJ2-1, the V gene TRBV5-6, with a possible D match to TRBD2 (5 bases). Trimming left V 1 base short and J 11 bases short, with 10 bases between. Germline V lookup: CDR1 SGHDT, CDR2 YYEEEE. The CDR3 loop spans 12 amino acids. CDR3 amino acids: CASSLYGVKQFF. CDR3 nucleotide sequence: TGTGCCAGCAGCTTGTACGGGGTAAAGCAGTTCTTC.

This rearrangement joins TRBV9 to TRBJ2-2, with D hard to call. Trimming left V 0 bases short and J 0 bases short, with 6 bases between. CDR3 length equals 15 residues. The V gene's germline CDR1 is SGDLS and CDR2 YYNGEE. The CDR3 DNA sequence: TGTGCCAGCAGCGTAGAAGTTACGAACACCGGGGAGCTGTTTTTT. Translating it yields CASSVEVTNTGELFF.

The chain links TRBV20-1 to TRBJ1-3, with TRBD1 matching over 11 bases. Germline V gives CDR1 DFQATT, CDR2 SNEGSKA (reference sequence). Germline trimming cut 4 bases from V and 3 bases from J; bases unmatched to any gene: 2. This CDR3 region has 14 residues. The CDR3 region has the DNA TGCAGTGCTACCGGGACAGGGGGTGGAAACACCATATATTTT. This gives the protein CSATGTGGGNTIYF.

This clonotype showed up just once. V is TRBV4-1 and J is TRBJ1-4; D is ambiguous. Germline CDR1 MGHRA, CDR2 YSYEKL. V lost 4 bases to trimming and J lost 7 bases, with 13 bases between them. The CDR3 loop spans 14 amino acids. The CDR3 spells CASSPGSQLEKLFF. The CDR3 region has the DNA TGCGCCAGCAGCCCCGGCAGCCAGCTTGAAAAACTGTTTTTT.

The rearrangement joins TRBV6-5 to TRBJ1-6; D remains ambiguous. Trimming left V 6 bases short and J 0 bases short, with 9 bases between. Germline-derived CDR1 and CDR2 are MNHEY and SVGAGI. The CDR3 length is 15 residues. The CDR3 loop is CASRPPRSYNSPLHF. The CDR3 DNA is TGTGCCAGCAGGCCCCCGCGCTCCTATAATTCACCCCTCCACTTT.

This sequence joins TRBV18 and TRBJ1-4; D is uncertain. Trimming took 3 bases from V and 5 from J, leaving 16 bases between them. The CDR3 has 16 residues. Germline V gene sequence: CDR1 KGHSH, CDR2 LQKENI. CDR3 sequence reads: CASSPPASGGNEKLFF. As DNA, the CDR3 is TGTGCCAGCTCACCCCCGGCGTCGGGCGGCAATGAAAAACTGTTTTTT. Full variable domain (missing parts from reference TRBV18 and TRBJ1-4): NAGVMQNPRHLVRRRGQEARLRCSPMKGHSHVYWYRQLPEEGLKFMVYLQKENIIDESGMPKERFSAEFPKEGPSILRIQQVVRGDSAAYFCASSPPASGGNEKLFFGSGTQLSVL.

This clonotype has just one count. V is TRBV20-1 and J is TRBJ2-7; no clear D. Germline CDR1 DFQATT, CDR2 SNEGSKA (reference sequence). The V end lost 2 bases, the J end lost 1 base, and 12 bases lay between the germline ends. This CDR3 has 14 residues. This chain's CDR3 is CSARPLDRSYEQYF. The CDR3 DNA sequence: TGCAGTGCTAGACCCCTGGACCGATCCTACGAGCAGTACTTC.

The rearrangement joins TRBV5-1 to TRBJ2-5; D remains unclear. Germline CDR1 reads SGHRS; CDR2 reads YFSETQ. Between the trimmed V and J ends, which lost 0 bases and 5 bases, there was a span of 11 bases. The CDR3 is made up of 14 amino acids. CDR3 sequence reads: CASSLEPTDETQYF. CDR3 nucleotide sequence: TGCGCCAGCAGCTTGGAGCCCACCGATGAGACCCAGTACTTC.

This rearrangement joins TRBV10-3 to TRBJ2-1, with 7 bases that match TRBD2. Losses at the gene ends were 6 bases for V and 5 bases for J; bases not matched to a gene: 10. The CDR3 totals 15 residues. Looked up from germline, CDR1 is ENHRY and CDR2 is SYGVKD. The DNA of the CDR3 is TGTGCCATCAGGACTATGGGACTACGCGACAATGAGCAGTTCTTC. It yields the protein CAIRTMGLRDNEQFF.

This sequence joins TRBV12-3 or TRBV12-4 and TRBJ2-7; D assignment may be TRBD1 or TRBD2 (5 bases each). There are 14 residues in the CDR3. V was cut by 3 bases and J by 0 bases, with 9 bases left in between. CDR3 sequence: CASSFGTASYEQYF. In DNA form, the CDR3 reads TGTGCCAGCAGTTTCGGGACGGCCTCCTACGAGCAGTACTTC.

The genes are TRBV30 and TRBJ2-1; no reliable D call. CDR3 length equals 13 residues. Germline values: CDR1 GTSNPN, CDR2 SVGIG (reference sequence). V lost 1 base to trimming and J lost 0 bases, with 4 bases between them. CDR3 sequence (DNA): TGTGCCTGGAGTGACAGCTCCTACAATGAGCAGTTCTTC. This translates into CAWSDSSYNEQFF.

The rearrangement joins TRBV2 to TRBJ2-7; 8 bases agree with TRBD1. Germline lookup yields CDR1 SNHLY and CDR2 FYNNEI. Losses at the gene ends were 2 bases for V and 4 bases for J; bases not matched to a gene: 4. This CDR3 is 14 amino acids long. This CDR3 is CASSEQGAGYEQYF. CDR3 coding DNA: TGTGCCAGCAGTGAACAGGGGGCGGGGTACGAGCAGTACTTC.

The rearrangement uses TRBV6-4 and TRBJ1-1; D remains ambiguous. The CDR3 totals 13 residues. Trimming cost V 3 bases and J 1 base, with 6 bases left between them. Germline V CDR1 and CDR2: MRHNA, SNTAGT. This chain's CDR3 is CASSERENTEAFF. The CDR3 bases are TGTGCCAGCAGTGAACGAGAGAACACTGAAGCTTTCTTT.

V gene TRBV5-1 combines with J gene TRBJ2-3, with TRBD1 identical over 7 bases. The V gene's germline CDR1 is SGHRS and CDR2 YFSETQ. CDR3 length: 14 amino acids. Trimming took 1 base from V and 6 from J; bases not matched to a gene: 5. This CDR3 reads CASSLRGGGDTQYF. In DNA, the CDR3 is TGCGCCAGCAGCTTGCGAGGGGGCGGGGATACGCAGTATTTT.

The V and J genes are TRBV27 and TRBJ2-3; D unclear. CDR1 and CDR2 (germline): MNHEY, SMNVEV (reference sequence). The CDR3 has 12 residues. Trimming stripped 1 base from V and 4 bases from J, with 3 bases between. CDR3 in DNA: TGTGCCAGCAGTTTATTCCCAGATACGCAGTATTTT. It specifies CASSLFPDTQYF.

This rearrangement joins TRBV5-1 to TRBJ1-1, with TRBD1 as a possible D gene (6 bases). The V and J ends lost 1 base and 5 bases respectively, with 15 bases between them. CDR1 and CDR2 (germline): SGHRS, YFSETQ. This CDR3 is built from 15 residues. The CDR3 here is CASSLSPGALTEAFF. The CDR3 DNA sequence: TGCGCCAGCAGCTTGTCTCCGGGGGCATTGACTGAAGCTTTCTTT.

This chain links TRBV11-2 with TRBJ2-3; D call uncertain. Per the germline V gene, CDR1 is SGHAT and CDR2 is FQNNGV. The CDR3 consists of 14 residues. With 4 bases removed from V and 6 bases from J, the gap between germline ends came to 14 bases. The CDR3 sequence: CASSSRTSPDTQYF. The DNA for the CDR3 is TGTGCCAGCAGCTCGAGGACGTCCCCCGATACGCAGTATTTT.

The genes are TRBV5-1 and TRBJ2-5, with TRBD2 as a possible D gene (6 bases). CDR1 SGHRS and CDR2 YFSETQ come from the germline V gene. The V and J ends lost 2 bases and 5 bases respectively, with 13 bases between them. The CDR3 is 14 amino acids. The CDR3 spells CASSFGGDSETQYF. CDR3 in DNA: TGCGCCAGCAGCTTCGGAGGGGACTCGGAGACCCAGTACTTC.

The chain combines TRBV14 with TRBJ1-6, with D unresolved. The CDR3 covers 16 residues. Germline V lookup: CDR1 SGHDN, CDR2 FVKESK. V was pared by 2 bases and J by 4 bases, with 12 bases between. The DNA of the CDR3 is TGTGCCAGCAGCCAATTCCCTGGAGGGTATAATTCACCCCTCCACTTT. This codes for CASSQFPGGYNSPLHF. The entire variable domain, with the rest obtained from reference TRBV14 and TRBJ1-6, is as follows: EAGVTQFPSHSVIEKGQTVTLRCDPISGHDNLYWYRRVMGKEIKFLLHFVKESKQDESGMPNNRFLAERTGGTYSTLKVQPAELEDSGVYFCASSQFPGGYNSPLHFGNGTRLTVT.

This clonotype was picked up one time. This chain uses TRBV5-6 with TRBJ2-1, with TRBD2 identical over 10 bases. Germline values: CDR1 SGHDT, CDR2 YYEEEE. After removal of 4 bases from V and 0 bases from J, the junction contained 7 bases not matched to a gene. This CDR3 comprises 17 residues. This CDR3 reads CASSRRTSGISYNEQFF. Written as DNA, the CDR3 is TGTGCCAGCAGCCGCCGGACTAGCGGAATCTCCTACAATGAGCAGTTCTTC.

The chain employs TRBV20-1 and TRBJ1-2; D unresolved. CDR1 is DFQATT and CDR2 is SNEGSKA in the germline V gene (reference sequence). This CDR3 region has 13 residues. V dropped 2 bases and J dropped 4 bases, with 11 bases sitting between them. CDR3 region: CSARPGAVYGYTF. DNA of the CDR3: TGCAGTGCTAGACCTGGTGCGGTCTATGGCTACACCTTC.